Listed here is a single T cell receptor (beta chain). The data were produced by immunoSEQ multiplex PCR, yet TCRdb's version contains in-frame clones alone and is incomplete. There are 70,000 to 90,000 clones in the sample; roughly nine tenths occur only once, and 3.5% to 4% lies in the top ten. The CDR3 totals 15 residues. V lost 2 bases and J lost 1, with 11 bases in between. The germline V gene encodes CDR1 MDHEN and CDR2 SYDVKM. The data stem from a study of T cell changes during pregnancy in multiple sclerosis. Material: PBMCs, obtained in the first trimester of pregnancy. This receptor was taken from a female donor in good health, serving as a control in a pregnancy study. Some clones in this sample may be carry-over from other donors' samples. V and J are TRBV28 and TRBJ1-1, with D possibly TRBD1 on 6 matching bases. The CDR3 region has the DNA TGTGCCAGCAGTTTAATTGCAGGGGCGAACACTGAAGCTTTCTTT. This encodes CASSLIAGANTEAFF.